Presented here are 5 T cell receptor beta chains from one specimen sequenced in a study of control samples from healthy donors and cancer patients. The table came from immunoSEQ multiplex PCR; TCRdb's copy has only in-frame clones and leaves some out. Here the sample spans roughly 150,000 clones, roughly 88% being singletons. The source material was blood. The receptors were gathered from a man between 18 and 29 years old in good health.

V gene TRBV15 combines with J gene TRBJ1-5; D is unclear. The germline V gene has CDR1 LNHNV and CDR2 YYDKDF (reference sequence). V shed 3 bases and J shed 3 bases, with 15 bases lying between them. This CDR3 is 16 amino acids long. The CDR3 loop reads CATSSRELLLNQPQHF. The CDR3 nucleotides read TGTGCCACCAGCAGCCGGGAACTTCTCCTCAATCAGCCCCAGCATTTT.

The chain has TRBV28 and TRBJ1-6; TRBD1 matches at 12 bases. V dropped 5 bases and J dropped 9; count of bases not matched to a gene: 14. Germline CDR1 reads MDHEN; CDR2 reads SYDVKM. The CDR3 consists of 18 residues. The CDR3 loop is CASSPAGTGGFLGSPLHF. CDR3 DNA: TGTGCCAGCAGTCCGGCAGGGACAGGGGGCTTCCTTGGTTCACCCCTCCACTTT. Looking up the rest from reference TRBV28 and TRBJ1-6 gives the full variable domain: DVKVTQSSRYLVKRTGEKVFLECVQDMDHENMFWYRQDPGLGLRLIYFSYDVKMKEKGDIPEGYSVSREKKERFSLILESASTNQTSMYLCASSPAGTGGFLGSPLHFGNGTRLTVT.

The chain links TRBV6-6 to TRBJ1-2, with TRBD1 matching 10 bases. The CDR3 is made up of 15 amino acids. Trimming at V came to 5 bases and at J to 8 bases, leaving 11 bases not matched to a gene. Germline values: CDR1 MNHNY, CDR2 SVGAGI (reference sequence). CDR3 DNA: TGTGCCAGCAGTCAGCGGGACAGGGGAATTGGGGGCTACACCTTC. Translated, it gives CASSQRDRGIGGYTF.

The V gene is TRBV5-8, the J gene TRBJ1-6, with D maybe TRBD1 (5 bases). Trimming took off 2 bases at V and 11 bases at J, with 14 bases between the two ends. Germline V gives CDR1 SGHTS, CDR2 YDEGEE. CDR3 length: 14 residues. The CDR3 DNA is TGTGCCAGCAGCTTTCGTGGACCGGGGGCACCCCTCCACTTT. It codes for CASSFRGPGAPLHF.

The chain employs TRBV6-2 or TRBV6-3 and TRBJ2-5; tentative D call: TRBD2 (5 bases). Germline V CDR1 and CDR2: MNHEY, SVGEGT. The CDR3 is made up of 13 amino acids. V was pared by 2 bases and J by 4 bases, with 8 bases between. CDR3 sequence: CASSYRGIETQYF. The CDR3 DNA sequence: TGTGCCAGCAGTTACCGAGGGATAGAGACCCAGTACTTC.